This TCR beta chain emerged from a study of blood T cell repertoires in COVID-19. Study context: Acute-phase and convalescent COVID-19 samples originated in the United States, Italy and Spain.

Clones were read by immunoSEQ multiplex PCR, and TCRdb kept only the in-frame ones, dropping some. In the table there are 250,000 to 350,000 clones, 65% to 85% of which are singletons. Trimming shortened V by 4 bases and J by 10 bases, and 20 bases separated the two germline ends. The CDR3 has 15 amino acids. Germline V gives CDR1 LGHDT, CDR2 YNNKEL (reference sequence). The TCR comes from a person between 65 and 79 years old with COVID-19, enrolled during active disease. Sequencing used peripheral blood. This rearrangement joins TRBV3-1 (or the pseudogene TRBV3-2) to TRBJ2-1; weak D call: TRBD2 (5 bases). The CDR3 reads CASSLSDKGPREQFF. CDR3 bases: TGTGCCAGCAGCCTTAGCGATAAGGGCCCTCGGGAGCAGTTCTTC.